One sample yielded the 22 T cell receptor beta chains listed below, sequenced in a study of shared clonotypes between healthy human individuals. The protocol was immunoSEQ multiplex PCR, while the TCRdb copy is restricted to in-frame clones and leaves out a portion. The repertoire has some 1 million clones, approximately 76% of them found once; the top ten carry about 1.5%. The sequenced material came from memory CD4+ T cells sorted from blood. As for subset: CD45RA-negative fraction. The receptors derive from a man between 18 and 29 years old in good health.

This clone was counted between two and nine times. This CDR3 is CASSGLAGGFGEQYF. Written as DNA, the CDR3 is TGTGCCAGCAGCGGACTAGCGGGGGGCTTCGGGGAGCAGTACTTC. The J gene is TRBJ2-7, the V gene TRBV5-6, with TRBD2 matching over 14 bases. In germline, CDR1 is SGHDT, CDR2 YYEEEE. This CDR3 spans 15 amino acids. Losses at the gene ends were 4 bases for V and 7 bases for J; bases not matched to a gene: 7.

This rearrangement joins TRBV5-1 to TRBJ2-7; TRBD2 aligns across 8 bases. V shed 4 bases, J shed 7 bases, and the junction held 7 bases outside the gene matches. Germline V CDR1 and CDR2: SGHRS, YFSETQ. This CDR3 spans 13 amino acids. CDR3 residues: CASSDTTGGEQYF. The CDR3 coding sequence is TGCGCCAGCAGCGACACCACGGGAGGGGAGCAGTACTTC.

V is TRBV2 and J is TRBJ1-2; 9 bases map to TRBD1. This CDR3 is built from 14 residues. After removal of 6 bases from V and 4 bases from J, the junction contained 6 bases not matched to a gene. Per the germline V gene, CDR1 is SNHLY and CDR2 is FYNNEI. The CDR3 spells CASSPDRGFYGYTF. The DNA of the CDR3 is TGTGCCAGCAGCCCGGACAGGGGATTCTATGGCTACACCTTC.

This chain connects TRBV6-5 to TRBJ2-1; unclear D gene. This CDR3 contains 11 residues. Germline CDR1 MNHEY, CDR2 SVGAGI. V shed 3 bases and J shed 12 bases, with 9 bases lying between them. The CDR3: CASSYGKGQFF. The DNA of the CDR3 is TGTGCCAGCAGTTATGGGAAAGGGCAGTTCTTC.

The CDR3 DNA is TGTGCCAGCAGCTTAAGGGGTAGGGGGGCCAACCAAGAGACCCAGTACTTC. Amino acid sequence: CASSLRGRGANQETQYF. This sequence joins TRBV7-9 and TRBJ2-5, with D possibly called TRBD1 or TRBD2 (6 bases each). The germline V and J ends were trimmed by 2 bases and 0 bases, with 16 bases remaining between them. The V gene's germline CDR1 is SEHNR and CDR2 FQNEAQ (reference sequence). The CDR3 is 17 amino acids.

This clone has only a few counts. The chain is built from TRBV29-1 and TRBJ2-2, with D unresolved. This CDR3 contains 12 residues. Trimming pared 4 bases from V and 1 base from J, leaving 4 bases between. CDR1 SQVTM and CDR2 ANQGSEA come from the germline V gene. As DNA, the CDR3 is TGCAGCGTTGGGGAGAACACCGGGGAGCTGTTTTTT. This sequence encodes CSVGENTGELFF.

This clone came up a few times. The chain recombines TRBV7-9 with TRBJ1-1; TRBD1 might be the D (5 bases). The germline CDR1 and CDR2 sequences are SEHNR and FQNEAQ (reference sequence). V lost 2 bases, J lost 4 bases, and 11 bases lay in between. There are 14 residues in the CDR3. CDR3 region: CASSLRGEGTEAFF. The CDR3 DNA reads TGTGCCAGCAGCTTAAGGGGAGAAGGCACTGAAGCTTTCTTT.

The rearrangement links TRBV27 to TRBJ1-2; TRBD1 agrees at 11 bases. From germline, CDR1 is MNHEY and CDR2 SMNVEV (reference sequence). J lost 1 base, V lost 3 bases, and 7 bases had no gene match. This CDR3 has 17 residues. The CDR3, as DNA: TGTGCCAGCAGTTTCCGGACAGGGGGCGAGGGTAACTATGGCTACACCTTC. Amino acids: CASSFRTGGEGNYGYTF.

This sequence joins TRBV27 and TRBJ2-1, with a possible D match to TRBD2 (6 bases). Germline-derived CDR1 and CDR2 are MNHEY and SMNVEV (reference sequence). V was pared by 5 bases and J by 5 bases, with 13 bases between. The CDR3 runs to 14 residues. CDR3 DNA sequence: TGTGCCAGCAGTCGTCCAGGACTAAACAATGAGCAGTTCTTC. Protein sequence: CASSRPGLNNEQFF.

Details on this clone: Other DNA sequences within the sample encode an identical CDR3. V usage is TRBV4-3 and J usage is TRBJ1-4; the match to TRBD1 covers 8 bases. Germline V lookup: CDR1 LGHNA, CDR2 YSLEER. The CDR3 is made up of 14 amino acids. With 0 bases clipped from V and 7 bases from J, the junction kept 1 base outside the gene matches. The CDR3 sequence is CASSQDRGPEKLFF. In nucleotides, the CDR3 is TGCGCCAGCAGCCAAGACAGGGGGCCTGAAAAACTGTTTTTT.

The J gene is TRBJ2-7, the V gene TRBV6-6; tentatively, D is TRBD1 or TRBD2 (5 bases each). Germline V gene lookup returns CDR1 MNHNY and CDR2 SVGAGI (reference sequence). Between the trimmed V and J ends, which lost 2 bases and 3 bases, there was a span of 14 bases. This CDR3 comprises 15 residues. As DNA, the CDR3 is TGTGCCAGCAGTTACACCCCGGCAGGGAGCTACGAGCAGTACTTC. Translated: CASSYTPAGSYEQYF.

On this clone itself: Other DNA sequences of this sample code for an identical CDR3. The V call is TRBV30, the J call TRBJ1-2, with D uncertain. In germline, CDR1 is GTSNPN, CDR2 SVGIG (reference sequence). The V and J ends lost 0 bases and 5 bases respectively, with 13 bases between them. CDR3 size: 14 residues. CDR3 protein: CAWSVLDGNYGYTF. As DNA, the CDR3 is TGTGCCTGGAGTGTACTGGACGGAAATTATGGCTACACCTTC.

V gene TRBV5-1 combines with J gene TRBJ1-2; no clear D. This CDR3 spans 14 amino acids. Germline assignment: CDR1 SGHRS and CDR2 YFSETQ. Trimming removed 1 base from V and 3 bases from J, with 10 bases in between. This chain's CDR3 is CASSLISGDYGYTF. Written as DNA, the CDR3 is TGCGCCAGCAGCTTGATTTCCGGGGACTATGGCTACACCTTC.

The chain uses TRBV19 and TRBJ1-5; D unclear. The CDR3 extends over 13 amino acids. Trimming pared 3 bases from V and 3 bases from J, leaving 6 bases between. CDR1 and CDR2 from the germline V gene are LNHDA and SQIVND (reference sequence). This chain's CDR3 is CASSINVNQPQHF. The CDR3 bases are TGTGCCAGTAGTATTAATGTCAATCAGCCCCAGCATTTT.

The chain couples TRBV6-1 to TRBJ1-4, with 11 bases lining up with TRBD1. J was trimmed by 11 bases and V by 1 base; bases with no gene match: 6. Germline CDR1 is MNHNS and CDR2 is SASEGT. CDR3 length: 15 amino acids. The CDR3 reads CASSEGTGGAGKLFF. CDR3 sequence (DNA): TGTGCCAGCAGTGAAGGGACAGGGGGCGCGGGGAAACTGTTTTTT.

This clone was observed a handful of times. The chain recombines TRBV21-1 with TRBJ1-5. TRBV21-1 is classified as a pseudogene. The CDR3 totals 15 residues. The CDR3 nucleotides are TGTGCCAGCAGCAAAGTTCGTCCGGAGAGTCAGCCCCAGCATTTT. This translates into CASSKVRPESQPQHF.

The chain links TRBV15 to TRBJ1-5; possible D gene TRBD1, 5 bases. The CDR3 loop spans 14 amino acids. The V and J ends lost 6 bases and 7 bases respectively, with 16 bases between them. The germline V gene has CDR1 LNHNV and CDR2 YYDKDF (reference sequence). The CDR3 loop is CATSRGGGVQPQHF. CDR3 DNA: TGTGCCACCAGTCGGGGGGGAGGAGTACAGCCCCAGCATTTT.

Points on this clone: Other DNA sequences from this sample encode an identical CDR3 as well. The chain couples TRBV2 to TRBJ2-1; a possible D gene is TRBD1 (6 bases). V gave up 6 bases and J gave up 6 bases, with 9 bases separating them. CDR1 and CDR2 from the germline V gene are SNHLY and FYNNEI. The CDR3 length is 12 residues. This CDR3 is CASSEGVNEQFF. The DNA of the CDR3 is TGTGCCAGCAGCGAGGGGGTCAATGAGCAGTTCTTC.

In its sample, this clone was seen once. The chain links TRBV7-2 to TRBJ2-5, with 11 bases lining up with TRBD2. V lost 0 bases to trimming and J lost 13 bases; unmatched junction nucleotides: 13. This CDR3 has 16 residues. Germline values: CDR1 SGHTA, CDR2 FQGNSA. This CDR3 reads CASSLALMTSGIPPYF. CDR3 sequence (DNA): TGTGCCAGCAGCTTAGCGCTGATGACTAGCGGGATTCCCCCGTACTTC.

The rearrangement uses TRBV7-9 and TRBJ1-2, with D uncertain. V lost 5 bases, J lost 4 bases, and 14 bases lay in between. This CDR3 has 14 amino acids. Germline V CDR1 and CDR2: SEHNR, FQNEAQ (reference sequence). In DNA form, the CDR3 reads TGTGCCAGCAGCCCGTCCGAGAGGAGCTATGGCTACACCTTC. Its translation is CASSPSERSYGYTF.

This clone is a singleton in its sample. The CDR3 loop reads CASSGQLTILLCPQHF. CDR3 in DNA: TGTGCCAGCTCTGGACAGTTGACAATTTTATTGTGCCCCCAGCATTTT. This rearrangement joins TRBV6-4 to TRBJ1-5; possible D gene TRBD1, 6 bases. The CDR3 runs 16 residues. Germline CDR1 is MRHNA and CDR2 is SNTAGT. V lost 8 bases to trimming and J lost 10 bases, with 27 bases between them.

The chain employs TRBV28 and TRBJ2-1, with 10 bases fitting TRBD2. The CDR3 extends over 16 amino acids. The ends lost 4 bases at V and 5 bases at J; junction bases unmatched: 8. The germline gives CDR1 MDHEN, CDR2 SYDVKM. The CDR3 loop is CASSSGAGGSNNEQFF. The CDR3 DNA is TGTGCCAGCAGTTCGGGAGCGGGGGGGTCTAACAATGAGCAGTTCTTC.